The entry that follows covers one TCR beta chain sequence. The data derive from a study of T cell changes during pregnancy in multiple sclerosis. Using immunoSEQ multiplex PCR, the repertoire was profiled, and TCRdb retains in-frame clones only, with some absent. The sample lists 100,000 or so clones, 80% to 95% occurring once. CDR1 MGHRA and CDR2 YSYEKL come from the germline V gene. The CDR3 length is 16 residues. Trimming cost V 4 bases and J 1 base, with 16 bases left between them. The sequence came from a female donor with multiple sclerosis, enrolled in a pregnancy study. The rearrangement uses TRBV4-1 and TRBJ1-1; D possibly corresponds to TRBD1 (5 bases). This material consisted of peripheral blood, taken in the first trimester of pregnancy. The CDR3 reads CASSPNTGVGNTEAFF. The DNA of the CDR3 is TGCGCCAGCAGCCCTAATACAGGAGTGGGGAACACTGAAGCTTTCTTT.